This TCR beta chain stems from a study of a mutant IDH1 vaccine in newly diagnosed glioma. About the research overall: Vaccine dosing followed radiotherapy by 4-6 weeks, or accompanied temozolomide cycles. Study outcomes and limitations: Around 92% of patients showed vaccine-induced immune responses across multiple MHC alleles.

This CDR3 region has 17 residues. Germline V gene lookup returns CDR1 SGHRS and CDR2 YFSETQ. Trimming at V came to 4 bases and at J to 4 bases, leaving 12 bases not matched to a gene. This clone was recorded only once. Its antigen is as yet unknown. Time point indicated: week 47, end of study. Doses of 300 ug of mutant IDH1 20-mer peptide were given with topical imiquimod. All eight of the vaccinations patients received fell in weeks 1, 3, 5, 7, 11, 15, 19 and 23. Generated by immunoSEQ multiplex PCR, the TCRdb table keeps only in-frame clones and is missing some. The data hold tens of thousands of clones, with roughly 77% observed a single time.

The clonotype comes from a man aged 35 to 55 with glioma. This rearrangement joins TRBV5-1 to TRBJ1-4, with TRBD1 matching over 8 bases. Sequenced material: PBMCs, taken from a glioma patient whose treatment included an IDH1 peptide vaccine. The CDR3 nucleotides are TGCGCCAGCAGCCCGAATGGACAGGGCGTATTTAATGAAAAACTGTTTTTT. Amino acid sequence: CASSPNGQGVFNEKLFF.